This passage covers 3 T cell receptor beta chains from one sample sequenced in a study of PD-L1 blockade in urothelial cancer. As to time point: peripheral blood 6 weeks after treatment start. TCRdb's copy holds only in-frame clones and misses some; the assay was immunoSEQ multiplex PCR. The sample includes about 120,000 clones, about 82% of them seen just once. The sample in question was PBMCs, obtained around atezolizumab (anti-PD-L1) treatment. These receptors all stem from a man aged 50-60 years with urothelial cancer.

This sequence joins TRBV9 and TRBJ1-1; TRBD1 is a possible D gene (6 bases). V lost 3 bases and J lost 1, with 13 bases in between. The CDR3 sequence is 15 residues long. Germline CDR1 is SGDLS and CDR2 is YYNGEE. For the CDR3, the DNA is TGTGCCAGCAGCGGCACCGGGACACCGAACACTGAAGCTTTCTTT. It codes for CASSGTGTPNTEAFF. Filled out from reference TRBV9 and TRBJ1-1, the complete variable domain reads DSGVTQTPKHLITATGQRVTLRCSPRSGDLSVYWYQQSLDQGLQFLIQYYNGEERAKGNILERFSAQQFPDLHSELNLSSLELGDSALYFCASSGTGTPNTEAFFGQGTRLTVV.

This clone was found a few times. The chain has TRBV7-2 and TRBJ2-3; maybe TRBD2 (5 bases). V gave up 5 bases and J gave up 3 bases, with 15 bases separating them. The CDR3 totals 15 residues. The germline gives CDR1 SGHTA, CDR2 FQGNSA. CDR3: CASSPGGQVTDTQYF. CDR3 DNA: TGTGCCAGCAGCCCCGGCGGGCAAGTGACAGATACGCAGTATTTT.

The genes are TRBV27 and TRBJ2-1; D gene ambiguous. Trimming pared 2 bases from V and 3 bases from J, leaving 11 bases between. The CDR3 contains 15 residues. Per germline, CDR1 MNHEY and CDR2 SMNVEV (reference sequence). CDR3 in amino acids: CASSLGPAVYNEQFF. The CDR3 region has the DNA TGTGCCAGCAGTTTAGGCCCGGCGGTCTACAATGAGCAGTTCTTC.